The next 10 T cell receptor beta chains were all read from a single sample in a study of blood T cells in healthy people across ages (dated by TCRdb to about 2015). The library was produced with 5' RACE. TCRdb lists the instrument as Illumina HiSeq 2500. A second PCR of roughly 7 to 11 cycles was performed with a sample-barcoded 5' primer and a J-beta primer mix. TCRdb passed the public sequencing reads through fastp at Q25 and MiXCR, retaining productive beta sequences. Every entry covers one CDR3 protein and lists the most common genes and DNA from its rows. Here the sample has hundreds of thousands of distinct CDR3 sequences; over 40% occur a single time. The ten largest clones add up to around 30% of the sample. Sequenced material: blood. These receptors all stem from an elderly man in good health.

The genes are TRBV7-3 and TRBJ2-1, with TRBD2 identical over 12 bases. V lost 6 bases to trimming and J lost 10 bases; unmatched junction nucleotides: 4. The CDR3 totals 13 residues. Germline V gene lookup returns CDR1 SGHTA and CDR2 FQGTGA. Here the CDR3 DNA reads TGTGCCAGCAGACTAGGGACTAGCGGGGAGCAGTTCTTC. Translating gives CASRLGTSGEQFF.

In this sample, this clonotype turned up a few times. CDR3: CASSVQGAAWKEKLFF. Here the CDR3 DNA reads TGTGCCAGCAGCGTACAAGGGGCCGCCTGGAAGGAAAAACTGTTTTTT. The chain carries TRBV5-6 and TRBJ1-4, with D possibly TRBD1 on 5 matching bases. CDR1 is SGHDT and CDR2 is YYEEEE in the germline V gene. The CDR3 length is 16 residues. Trimming took 4 bases from V and 8 from J, leaving 21 bases between them.

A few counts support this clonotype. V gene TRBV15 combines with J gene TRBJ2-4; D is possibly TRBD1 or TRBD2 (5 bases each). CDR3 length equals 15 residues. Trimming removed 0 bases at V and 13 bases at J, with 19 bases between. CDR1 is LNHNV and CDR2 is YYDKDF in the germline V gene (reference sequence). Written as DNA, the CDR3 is TGTGCCACCAGCAGAGATGGGGGACGAGGTGTGGAGCAGTACTTC. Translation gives CATSRDGGRGVEQYF.

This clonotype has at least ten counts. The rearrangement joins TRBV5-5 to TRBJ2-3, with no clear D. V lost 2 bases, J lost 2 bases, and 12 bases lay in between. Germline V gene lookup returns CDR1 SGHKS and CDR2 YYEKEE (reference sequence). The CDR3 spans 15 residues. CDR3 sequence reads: CASSFDAGITDTQYF. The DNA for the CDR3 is TGTGCCAGCAGCTTCGATGCAGGTATCACAGATACGCAGTATTTT. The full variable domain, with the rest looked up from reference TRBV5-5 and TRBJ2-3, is DAGVTQSPTHLIKTRGQQVTLRCSPISGHKSVSWYQQVLGQGPQFIFQYYEKEERGRGNFPDRFSARQFPNYSSELNVNALLLGDSALYLCASSFDAGITDTQYFGPGTRLTVL.

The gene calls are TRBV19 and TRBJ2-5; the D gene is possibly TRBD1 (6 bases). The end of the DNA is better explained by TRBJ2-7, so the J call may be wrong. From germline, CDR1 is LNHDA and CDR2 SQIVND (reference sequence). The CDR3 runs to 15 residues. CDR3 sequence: CASSPAGTRGYEQYF. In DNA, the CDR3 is TGTGCCAGTAGTCCCGCCGGGACAAGGGGCTACGAGCAGTACTTC.

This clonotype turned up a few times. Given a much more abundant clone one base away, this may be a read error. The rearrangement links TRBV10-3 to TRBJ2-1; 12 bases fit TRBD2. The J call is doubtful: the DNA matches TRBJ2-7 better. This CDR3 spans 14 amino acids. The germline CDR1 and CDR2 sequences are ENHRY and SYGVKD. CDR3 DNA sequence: TGTGCCACCCTAGCGGGGGGGAAATACAATGAGCAGTACTTC. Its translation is CATLAGGKYNEQYF.

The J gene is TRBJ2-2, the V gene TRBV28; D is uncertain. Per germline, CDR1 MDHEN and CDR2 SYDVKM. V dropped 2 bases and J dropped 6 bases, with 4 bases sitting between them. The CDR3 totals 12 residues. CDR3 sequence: CASSLQAGELFF. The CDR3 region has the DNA TGTGCCAGCAGTTTACAGGCCGGGGAGCTGTTTTTT.

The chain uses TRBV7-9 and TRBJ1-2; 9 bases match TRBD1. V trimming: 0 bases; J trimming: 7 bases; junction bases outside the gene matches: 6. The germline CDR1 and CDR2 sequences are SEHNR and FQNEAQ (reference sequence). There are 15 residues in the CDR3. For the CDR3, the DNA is TGTGCCAGCAGCTTAGCCCCACAGGGGGCGATTGGCTACACCTTC. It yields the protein CASSLAPQGAIGYTF.

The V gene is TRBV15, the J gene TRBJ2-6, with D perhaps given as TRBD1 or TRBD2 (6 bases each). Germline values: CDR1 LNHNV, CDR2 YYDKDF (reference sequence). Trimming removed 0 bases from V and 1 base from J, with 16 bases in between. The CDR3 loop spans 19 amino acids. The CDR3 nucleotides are TGTGCCACCAGCAGAGAACCGGGGGCCCTGACATCTGGGGCCAACGTCCTGACTTTC. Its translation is CATSREPGALTSGANVLTF.

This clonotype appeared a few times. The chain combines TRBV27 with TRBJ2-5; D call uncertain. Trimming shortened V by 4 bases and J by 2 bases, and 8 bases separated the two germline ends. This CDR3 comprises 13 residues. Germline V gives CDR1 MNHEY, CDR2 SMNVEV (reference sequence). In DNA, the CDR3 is TGTGCCAGCAGTTGGGGAAAACAAGAGACCCAGTACTTC. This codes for CASSWGKQETQYF.